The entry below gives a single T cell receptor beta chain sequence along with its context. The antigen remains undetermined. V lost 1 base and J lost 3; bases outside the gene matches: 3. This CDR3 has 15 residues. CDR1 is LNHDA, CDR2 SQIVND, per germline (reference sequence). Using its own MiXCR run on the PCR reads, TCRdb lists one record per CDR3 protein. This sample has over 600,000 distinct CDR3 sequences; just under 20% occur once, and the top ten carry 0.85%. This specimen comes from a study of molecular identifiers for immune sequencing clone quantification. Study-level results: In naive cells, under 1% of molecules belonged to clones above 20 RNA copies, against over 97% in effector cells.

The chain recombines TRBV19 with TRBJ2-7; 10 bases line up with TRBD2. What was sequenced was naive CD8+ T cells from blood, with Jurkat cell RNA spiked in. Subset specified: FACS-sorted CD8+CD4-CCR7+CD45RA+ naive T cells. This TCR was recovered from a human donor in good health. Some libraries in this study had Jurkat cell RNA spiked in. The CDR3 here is CASSIAGTSDYEQYF. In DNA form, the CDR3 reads TGTGCCAGTAGTATAGCAGGGACTAGCGACTACGAGCAGTACTTC.